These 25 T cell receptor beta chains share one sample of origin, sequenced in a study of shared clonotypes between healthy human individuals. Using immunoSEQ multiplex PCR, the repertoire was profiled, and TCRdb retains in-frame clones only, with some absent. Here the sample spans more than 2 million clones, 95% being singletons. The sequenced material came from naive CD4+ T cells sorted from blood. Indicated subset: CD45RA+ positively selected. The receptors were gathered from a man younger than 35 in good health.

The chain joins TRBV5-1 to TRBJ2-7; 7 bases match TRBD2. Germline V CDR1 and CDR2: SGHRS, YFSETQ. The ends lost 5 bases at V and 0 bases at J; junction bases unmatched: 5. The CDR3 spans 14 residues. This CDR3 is CASRLLATSYEQYF. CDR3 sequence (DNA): TGCGCCAGCAGGCTACTAGCGACCTCCTACGAGCAGTACTTC.

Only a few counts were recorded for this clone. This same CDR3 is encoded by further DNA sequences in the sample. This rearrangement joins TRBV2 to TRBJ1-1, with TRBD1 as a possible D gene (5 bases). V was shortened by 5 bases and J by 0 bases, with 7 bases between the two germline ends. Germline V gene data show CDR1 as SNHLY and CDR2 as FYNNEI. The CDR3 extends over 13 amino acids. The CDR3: CASSPTVNTEAFF. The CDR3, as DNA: TGTGCCAGCAGTCCGACAGTGAACACTGAAGCTTTCTTT.

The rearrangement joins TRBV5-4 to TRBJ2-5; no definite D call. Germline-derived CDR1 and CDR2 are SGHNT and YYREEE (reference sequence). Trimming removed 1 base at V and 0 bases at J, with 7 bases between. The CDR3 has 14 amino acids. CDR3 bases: TGTGCCAGCAGCTTGAGGATAGACCAAGAGACCCAGTACTTC. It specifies CASSLRIDQETQYF.

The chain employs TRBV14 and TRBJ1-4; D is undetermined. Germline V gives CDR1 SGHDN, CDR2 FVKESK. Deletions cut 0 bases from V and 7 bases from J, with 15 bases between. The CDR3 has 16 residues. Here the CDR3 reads CASSQDSWASGEKLFF. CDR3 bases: TGTGCCAGCAGCCAAGATTCGTGGGCATCGGGTGAAAAACTGTTTTTT.

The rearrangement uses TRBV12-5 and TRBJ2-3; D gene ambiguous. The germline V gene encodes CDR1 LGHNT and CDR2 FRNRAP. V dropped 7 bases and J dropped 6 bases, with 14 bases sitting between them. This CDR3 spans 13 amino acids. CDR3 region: CASATLSEDTQYF. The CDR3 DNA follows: TGTGCTAGTGCCACCCTGTCTGAGGATACGCAGTATTTT.

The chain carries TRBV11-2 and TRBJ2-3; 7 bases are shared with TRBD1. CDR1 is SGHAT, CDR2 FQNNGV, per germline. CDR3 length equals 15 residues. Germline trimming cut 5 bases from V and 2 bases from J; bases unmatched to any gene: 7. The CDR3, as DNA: TGTGCCAGCAGCCGGGACAGCATCAACACAGATACGCAGTATTTT. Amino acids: CASSRDSINTDTQYF.

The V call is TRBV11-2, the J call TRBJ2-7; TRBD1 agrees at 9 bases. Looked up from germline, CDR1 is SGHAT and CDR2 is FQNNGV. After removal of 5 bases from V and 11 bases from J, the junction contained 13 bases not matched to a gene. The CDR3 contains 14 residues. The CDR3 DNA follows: TGTGCCAGCAGCCGATGGGCGGGACAGGGCTCCGAGTACTTC. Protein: CASSRWAGQGSEYF.

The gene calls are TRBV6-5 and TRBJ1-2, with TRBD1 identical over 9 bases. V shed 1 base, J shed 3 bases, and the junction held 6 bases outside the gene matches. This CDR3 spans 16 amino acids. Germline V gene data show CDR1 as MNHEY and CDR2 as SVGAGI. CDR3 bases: TGTGCCAGCAGTTACTGGGGACAGGGCAGAGACTATGGCTACACCTTC. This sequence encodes CASSYWGQGRDYGYTF.

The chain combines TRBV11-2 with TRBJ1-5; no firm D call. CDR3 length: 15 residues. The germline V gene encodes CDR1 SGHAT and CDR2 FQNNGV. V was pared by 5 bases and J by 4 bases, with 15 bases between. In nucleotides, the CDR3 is TGTGCCAGCAGCCCTGGGAGGGAAGCGAATCAGCCCCAGCATTTT. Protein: CASSPGREANQPQHF.

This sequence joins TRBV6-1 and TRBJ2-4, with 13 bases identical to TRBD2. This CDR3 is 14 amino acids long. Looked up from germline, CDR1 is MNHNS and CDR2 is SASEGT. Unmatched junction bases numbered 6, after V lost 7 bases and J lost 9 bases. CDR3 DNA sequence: TGTGCCAGCACCGGGACTAGCGGGAATAGCATTCAGTACTTC. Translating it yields CASTGTSGNSIQYF.

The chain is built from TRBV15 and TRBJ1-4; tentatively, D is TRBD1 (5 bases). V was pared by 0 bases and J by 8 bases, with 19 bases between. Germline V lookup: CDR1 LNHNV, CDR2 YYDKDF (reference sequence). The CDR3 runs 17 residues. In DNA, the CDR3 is TGTGCCACCAGCAGAGAGGATAAAGGAGGGGTTGGCGAAAAACTGTTTTTT. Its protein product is CATSREDKGGVGEKLFF.

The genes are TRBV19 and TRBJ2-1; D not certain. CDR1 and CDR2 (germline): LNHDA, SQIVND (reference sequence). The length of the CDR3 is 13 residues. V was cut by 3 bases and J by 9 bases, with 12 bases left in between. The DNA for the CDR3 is TGTGCCAGTAGTATTGGAATGTTCGGTGAGCAGTTCTTC. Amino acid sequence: CASSIGMFGEQFF.

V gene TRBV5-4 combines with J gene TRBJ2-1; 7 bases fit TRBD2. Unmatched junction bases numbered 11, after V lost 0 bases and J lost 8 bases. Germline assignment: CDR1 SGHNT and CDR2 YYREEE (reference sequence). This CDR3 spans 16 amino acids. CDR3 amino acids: CASSLDLRTRIDEQFF. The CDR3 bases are TGTGCCAGCAGCTTGGATTTACGGACTAGAATCGATGAGCAGTTCTTC.

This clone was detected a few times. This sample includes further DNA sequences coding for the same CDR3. The CDR3 DNA follows: TGTGCCAGCAGCGAGAGGACAGCGAACACTGAAGCTTTCTTT. Residues: CASSERTANTEAFF. The chain is built from TRBV9 and TRBJ1-1, with D perhaps TRBD1 (6 bases). The V end lost 3 bases, the J end lost 1 base, and 10 bases lay between the germline ends. Germline CDR1 SGDLS, CDR2 YYNGEE. The CDR3 sequence is 14 residues long.

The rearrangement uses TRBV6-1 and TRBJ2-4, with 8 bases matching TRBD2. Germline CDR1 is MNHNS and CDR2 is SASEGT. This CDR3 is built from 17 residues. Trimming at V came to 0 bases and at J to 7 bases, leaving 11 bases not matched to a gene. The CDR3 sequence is CASSEALAEGGRNIQYF. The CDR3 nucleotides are TGTGCCAGCAGTGAAGCACTAGCGGAGGGAGGTAGGAACATTCAGTACTTC.

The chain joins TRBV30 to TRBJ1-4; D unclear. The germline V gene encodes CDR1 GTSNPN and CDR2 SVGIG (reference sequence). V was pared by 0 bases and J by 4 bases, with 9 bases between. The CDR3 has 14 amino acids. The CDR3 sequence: CAWSVGAVNEKLFF. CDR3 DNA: TGTGCCTGGAGTGTAGGAGCCGTTAATGAAAAACTGTTTTTT.

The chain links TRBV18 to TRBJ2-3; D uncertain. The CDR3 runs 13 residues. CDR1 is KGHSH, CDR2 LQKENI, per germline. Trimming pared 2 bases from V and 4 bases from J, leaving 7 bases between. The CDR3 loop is CASSPAEADTQYF. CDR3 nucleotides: TGTGCCAGCTCACCAGCAGAAGCAGATACGCAGTATTTT.

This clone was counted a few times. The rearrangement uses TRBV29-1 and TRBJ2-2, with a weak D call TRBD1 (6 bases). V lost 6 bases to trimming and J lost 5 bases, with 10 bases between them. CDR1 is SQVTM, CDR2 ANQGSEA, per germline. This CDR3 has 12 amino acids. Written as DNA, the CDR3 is TGCAGCGTCGCCAGGGGTACCGGGGAGCTGTTTTTT. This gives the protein CSVARGTGELFF.

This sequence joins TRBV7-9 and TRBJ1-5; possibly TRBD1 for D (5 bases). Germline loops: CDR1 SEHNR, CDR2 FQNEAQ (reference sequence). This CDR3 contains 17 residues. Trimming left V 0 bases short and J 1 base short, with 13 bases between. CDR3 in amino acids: CASSLAWGEVSNQPQHF. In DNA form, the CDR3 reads TGTGCCAGCAGCTTAGCGTGGGGGGAAGTGAGCAATCAGCCCCAGCATTTT.

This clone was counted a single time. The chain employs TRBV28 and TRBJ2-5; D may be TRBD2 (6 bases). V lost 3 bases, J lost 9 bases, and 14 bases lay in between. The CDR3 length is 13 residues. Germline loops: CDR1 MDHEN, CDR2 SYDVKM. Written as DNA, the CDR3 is TGTGCCAGCAGTTTGAGTCCTATAGCGGCCCAGTACTTC. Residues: CASSLSPIAAQYF. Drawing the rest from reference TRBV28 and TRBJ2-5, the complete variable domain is DVKVTQSSRYLVKRTGEKVFLECVQDMDHENMFWYRQDPGLGLRLIYFSYDVKMKEKGDIPEGYSVSREKKERFSLILESASTNQTSMYLCASSLSPIAAQYFGPGTRLLVL.

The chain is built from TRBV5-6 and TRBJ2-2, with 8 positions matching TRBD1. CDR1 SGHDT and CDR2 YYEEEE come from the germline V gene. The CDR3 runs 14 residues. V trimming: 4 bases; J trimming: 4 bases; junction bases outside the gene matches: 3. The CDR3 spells CASSPDRGTGELFF. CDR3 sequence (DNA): TGTGCCAGCAGCCCCGACAGGGGCACCGGGGAGCTGTTTTTT.

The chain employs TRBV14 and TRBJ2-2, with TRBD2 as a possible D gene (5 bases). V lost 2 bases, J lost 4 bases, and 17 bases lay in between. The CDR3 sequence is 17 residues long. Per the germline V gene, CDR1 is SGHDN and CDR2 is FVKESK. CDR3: CASSQFTLRGTTGELFF. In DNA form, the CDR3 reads TGTGCCAGCAGCCAATTCACCCTACGGGGAACCACCGGGGAGCTGTTTTTT.

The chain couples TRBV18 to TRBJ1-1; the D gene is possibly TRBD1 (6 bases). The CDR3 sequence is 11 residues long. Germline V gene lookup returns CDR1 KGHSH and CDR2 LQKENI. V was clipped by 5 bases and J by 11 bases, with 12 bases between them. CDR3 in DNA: TGTGCCAGCTCAACACAGGGTGGGGCTTTCTTT. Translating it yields CASSTQGGAFF.

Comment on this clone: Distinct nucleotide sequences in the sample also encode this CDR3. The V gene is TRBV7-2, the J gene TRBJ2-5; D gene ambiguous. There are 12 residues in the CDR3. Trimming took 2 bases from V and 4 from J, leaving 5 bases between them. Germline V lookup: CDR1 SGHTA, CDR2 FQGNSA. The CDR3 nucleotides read TGTGCCAGCAGCTTAAGAGGAGAGACCCAGTACTTC. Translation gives CASSLRGETQYF.

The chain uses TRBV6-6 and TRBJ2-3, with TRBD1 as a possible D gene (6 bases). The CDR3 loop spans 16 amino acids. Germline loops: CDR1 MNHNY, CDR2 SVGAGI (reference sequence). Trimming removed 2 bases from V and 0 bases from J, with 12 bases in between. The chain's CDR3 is CASSYKRTASTDTQYF. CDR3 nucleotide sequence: TGTGCCAGCAGTTACAAAAGGACAGCTAGCACAGATACGCAGTATTTT.